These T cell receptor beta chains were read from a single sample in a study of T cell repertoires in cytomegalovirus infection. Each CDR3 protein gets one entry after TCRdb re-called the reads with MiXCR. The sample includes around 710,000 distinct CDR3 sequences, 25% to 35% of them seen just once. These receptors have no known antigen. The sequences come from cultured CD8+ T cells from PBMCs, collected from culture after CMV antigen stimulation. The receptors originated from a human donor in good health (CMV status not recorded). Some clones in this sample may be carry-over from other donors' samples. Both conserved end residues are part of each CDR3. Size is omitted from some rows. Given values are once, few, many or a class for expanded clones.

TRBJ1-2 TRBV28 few CASSPVGVYGYTF
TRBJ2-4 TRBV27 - CASSLGRATDQYF
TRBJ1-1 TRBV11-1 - CASSTWTGEGEAFF
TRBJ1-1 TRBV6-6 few CASSYLGGGMGTEAFF
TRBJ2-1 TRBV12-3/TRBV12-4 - CASSLASLIGLGETPYNEQFF
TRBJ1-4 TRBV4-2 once CASSQAGGRENEKLFF
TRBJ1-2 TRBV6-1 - CASSKQGLAYGYTF
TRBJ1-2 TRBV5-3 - CASSFRQGDYGYTF
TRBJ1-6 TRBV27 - CASRFGGAGNSPLHF
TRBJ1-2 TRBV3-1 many CASSQAGILNYGYTF
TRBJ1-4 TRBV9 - CASSPRQAANEKLFF
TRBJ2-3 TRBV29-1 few CSAGTSGGYTDTQYF
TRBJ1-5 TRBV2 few CASRGWGDSNQPQHF
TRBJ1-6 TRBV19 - CASSIVGQGIDSPLHF
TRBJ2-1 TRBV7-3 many CASSLAGGPRNEQFF
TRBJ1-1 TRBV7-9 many CASRYYRGNTEAFF
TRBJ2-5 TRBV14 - CASSPWTKQETQYF
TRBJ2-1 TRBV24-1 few CATSEGGYEQFF
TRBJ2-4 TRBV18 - CASSPPGFDRGKNIQYF
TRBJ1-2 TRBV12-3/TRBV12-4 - CASSLGRWDGYTF